This entry features one TCR beta chain sequence. The data derive from a study of T-cell reconstitution after alpha-beta-depleted transplantation in children. The CDR3 loop spans 13 amino acids. From germline, CDR1 is SEHNR and CDR2 FQNEAQ (reference sequence). Trimming took off 2 bases at V and 8 bases at J, with 12 bases between the two ends. TCRbeta library construction was performed incorporating unique molecular identifiers. TCRdb independently ran MiXCR on the PCR reads; one entry per CDR3 protein. The sample comprises about 500,000 distinct CDR3 sequences, 30% to 35% of which are singletons, and 2% to 3% rests with the top ten.

Source: PBMCs from the stem cell graft donor, taken from the stem cell graft. This chain connects TRBV7-9 to TRBJ1-2, with unresolved D. The sequence derives from a human donor who donated a stem cell graft to a child with aplastic anemia. The chain's CDR3 is CASSLKAAPGYTF. DNA of the CDR3: TGTGCCAGCAGCTTAAAGGCGGCACCGGGCTACACCTTC.